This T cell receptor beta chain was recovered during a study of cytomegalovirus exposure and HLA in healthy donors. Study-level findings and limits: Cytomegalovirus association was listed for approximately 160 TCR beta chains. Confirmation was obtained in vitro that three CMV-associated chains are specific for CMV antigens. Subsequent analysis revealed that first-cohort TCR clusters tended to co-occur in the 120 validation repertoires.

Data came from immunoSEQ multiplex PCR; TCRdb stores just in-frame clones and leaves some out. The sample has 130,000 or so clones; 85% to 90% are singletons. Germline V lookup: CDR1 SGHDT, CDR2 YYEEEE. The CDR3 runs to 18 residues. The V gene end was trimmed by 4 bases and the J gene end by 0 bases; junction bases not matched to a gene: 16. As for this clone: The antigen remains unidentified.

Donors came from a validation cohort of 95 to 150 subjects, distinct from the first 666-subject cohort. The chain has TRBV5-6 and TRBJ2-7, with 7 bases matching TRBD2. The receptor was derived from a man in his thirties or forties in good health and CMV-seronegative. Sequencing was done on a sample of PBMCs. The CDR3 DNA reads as TGTGCCAGCAGCCCTACCCGGTCCAAGGAGCGGGGCTCCTACGAGCAGTACTTC. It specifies CASSPTRSKERGSYEQYF.